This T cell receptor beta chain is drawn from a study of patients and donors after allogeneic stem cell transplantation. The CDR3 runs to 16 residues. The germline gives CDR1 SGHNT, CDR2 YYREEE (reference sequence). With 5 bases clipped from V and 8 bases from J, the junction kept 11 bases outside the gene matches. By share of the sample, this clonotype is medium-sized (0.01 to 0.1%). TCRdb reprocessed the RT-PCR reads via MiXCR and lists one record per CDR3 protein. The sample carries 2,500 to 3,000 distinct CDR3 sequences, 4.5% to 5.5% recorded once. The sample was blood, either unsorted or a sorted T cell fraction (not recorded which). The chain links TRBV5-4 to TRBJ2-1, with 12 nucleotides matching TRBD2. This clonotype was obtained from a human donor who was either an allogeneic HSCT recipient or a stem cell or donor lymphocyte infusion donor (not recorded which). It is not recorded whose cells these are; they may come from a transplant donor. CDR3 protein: CASRTGTSGFVDEQFF. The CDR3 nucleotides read TGTGCCAGCAGGACCGGGACTAGCGGGTTTGTGGATGAGCAGTTCTTC.